The T cell receptor (beta chain) described here comes from a study of radiotherapy plus CTLA-4 blockade in lung cancer. Trimming shortened V by 7 bases and J by 0 bases, and 13 bases separated the two germline ends. Germline CDR1 reads GTSNPN; CDR2 reads SVGIG (reference sequence). The length of the CDR3 is 13 residues. The protocol was immunoSEQ multiplex PCR, while the TCRdb copy is restricted to in-frame clones and leaves out a portion. The sample has about 120,000 clones; approximately 77% are singletons. The genes are TRBV30 and TRBJ2-7; D possibly corresponds to TRBD2 (5 bases). The source was peripheral blood, collected from a patient treated with radiotherapy plus ipilimumab. The clonotype was recovered from a human donor with non-small cell lung cancer that progressed on radiotherapy plus ipilimumab. Some clones in this sample may be carry-over from other donors' samples. The CDR3 loop reads CASTDGISYEQYF. Here the CDR3 DNA reads TGTGCCTCTACGGACGGGATCTCCTACGAGCAGTACTTC.